This TCR beta chain derives from a study of T cell repertoires in cytomegalovirus infection. The CDR3 contains 17 residues. The germline gives CDR1 MDHEN, CDR2 SYDVKM. With 1 base removed from V and 2 bases from J, the gap between germline ends came to 14 bases. In its sample, this clonotype was seen a few times. TCRdb itself ran the reads through MiXCR, one entry per CDR3 protein. This sample has hundreds of thousands of distinct CDR3 sequences, with around 24% found just once. The specimen was CD8+ T cells from PBMCs. V and J are TRBV28 and TRBJ2-2; TRBD1 might be the D (6 bases). This TCR derives from a human donor in good health (CMV status not recorded). Some clones in this sample may be carry-over from other donors' samples. CDR3 loop: CASSLSDREINTGELFF. The CDR3 coding sequence is TGTGCCAGCAGTTTATCGGACAGAGAAATCAACACCGGGGAGCTGTTTTTT.